The 11 T cell receptor beta chains presented below share a single source sample, sequenced in a study of a mutant IDH1 vaccine in newly diagnosed glioma. As for time point: baseline, week 1 (first vaccination visit). Treatment here: pre-vaccination baseline after standard-of-care therapy. Clones were read by immunoSEQ multiplex PCR, and TCRdb kept only the in-frame ones, dropping some. Seen here are around 60,000 clones, more than 90% observed once, and the top ten hold roughly 2.7%. Sequenced here: PBMCs, sampled from a glioma patient treated with radiotherapy, temozolomide or both. The receptors stem from a man in his fifties or sixties with glioma.

The chain recombines TRBV7-2 with TRBJ1-2, with D maybe TRBD1 (5 bases). The ends were cut back, 1 base at V and 7 bases at J, with 7 bases in the middle. The CDR3 is made up of 12 amino acids. CDR1 and CDR2 (germline): SGHTA, FQGNSA. The CDR3 protein is CASSLERGGYTF. The CDR3 nucleotides are TGTGCCAGCAGCTTAGAAAGGGGTGGCTACACCTTC.

The chain carries TRBV9 and TRBJ2-7, with D possibly called TRBD1 or TRBD2 (6 bases each). V lost 1 base, J lost 2 bases, and 10 bases lay in between. The CDR3 sequence is 14 residues long. Germline CDR1 is SGDLS and CDR2 is YYNGEE. CDR3 residues: CASSVSEGAYEQYF. The CDR3 nucleotides are TGTGCCAGCAGCGTATCGGAGGGGGCCTACGAGCAGTACTTC.

Here the CDR3 DNA reads TGTGCCAGCAGCTTAGAGAGCAGGGGGGGAGCTGGGGCCAACGTCCTGACTTTC. It translates to CASSLESRGGAGANVLTF. This sequence joins TRBV7-2 and TRBJ2-6; TRBD1 or TRBD2 may be the D gene (7 bases each). Per the germline V gene, CDR1 is SGHTA and CDR2 is FQGNSA. The V end was cut by 1 base, the J end by 2 bases, with 15 bases between. CDR3 length: 18 amino acids.

This clone was picked up one time. The V call is TRBV30, the J call TRBJ1-2; no reliable D call. Trimming removed 4 bases at V and 0 bases at J, with 15 bases between. CDR1 GTSNPN and CDR2 SVGIG come from the germline V gene (reference sequence). This CDR3 comprises 15 residues. In nucleotides, the CDR3 is TGTGCCTGGATTAGGCCTCTCACGTCTAACTATGGCTACACCTTC. As protein: CAWIRPLTSNYGYTF.

The J gene is TRBJ2-3, the V gene TRBV5-4, with D possibly matching TRBD2 (5 bases). Trimming cost V 2 bases and J 2 bases, with 9 bases left between them. The CDR3 has 14 residues. Germline V CDR1 and CDR2: SGHNT, YYREEE (reference sequence). The CDR3 nucleotides read TGTGCCAGCAGCTTCGGCGGGCCCACAGATACGCAGTATTTT. Translation gives CASSFGGPTDTQYF.

The J gene is TRBJ1-1, the V gene TRBV18, with 8 bases fitting TRBD1. This CDR3 spans 15 amino acids. V shed 6 bases, J shed 0 bases, and the junction held 6 bases outside the gene matches. CDR1 is KGHSH, CDR2 LQKENI, per germline. The CDR3, as DNA: TGTGCCAGCTCGGGTCAGGGGGCTATGAACACTGAAGCTTTCTTT. Protein: CASSGQGAMNTEAFF.

The genes are TRBV5-6 and TRBJ1-5; D remains ambiguous. This CDR3 is 12 amino acids long. Germline lookup yields CDR1 SGHDT and CDR2 YYEEEE. The V gene lost 4 bases and the J gene lost 10 bases, with 12 bases spanning the gap. CDR3 in amino acids: CASSARRPPQHF. DNA of the CDR3: TGTGCCAGCAGCGCACGAAGGCCCCCCCAGCATTTT.

J is TRBJ2-5 and V is TRBV5-1, with D possibly being TRBD2 (6 bases). The CDR3 contains 13 residues. Germline V lookup: CDR1 SGHRS, CDR2 YFSETQ. Trimming left V 4 bases short and J 4 bases short, with 11 bases between. The CDR3 DNA reads TGCGCCAGCAGCCGGGGGACGGGAGAGACCCAGTACTTC. Translation: CASSRGTGETQYF. The full variable domain, its missing parts supplied by reference TRBV5-1 and TRBJ2-5, is KAGVTQTPRYLIKTRGQQVTLSCSPISGHRSVSWYQQTPGQGLQFLFEYFSETQRNKGNFPGRFSGRQFSNSRSEMNVSTLELGDSALYLCASSRGTGETQYFGPGTRLLVL.

CDR3 sequence: CASSPSSTDTQYF. The CDR3 DNA reads TGTGCCAGCTCACCTTCTAGCACAGATACGCAGTATTTT. V usage is TRBV18 and J usage is TRBJ2-3; no reliable D call. Trimming cost V 3 bases and J 0 bases, with 4 bases left between them. The V gene's germline CDR1 is KGHSH and CDR2 LQKENI. The CDR3 consists of 13 residues. The full variable domain, with the rest looked up from reference TRBV18 and TRBJ2-3, is NAGVMQNPRHLVRRRGQEARLRCSPMKGHSHVYWYRQLPEEGLKFMVYLQKENIIDESGMPKERFSAEFPKEGPSILRIQQVVRGDSAAYFCASSPSSTDTQYFGPGTRLTVL.

V gene TRBV15 combines with J gene TRBJ2-1; TRBD2 might be the D (6 bases). In germline, CDR1 is LNHNV, CDR2 YYDKDF (reference sequence). This CDR3 has 16 residues. V was pared by 5 bases and J by 2 bases, with 16 bases between. CDR3 sequence: CATSRPSGPAYNEQFF. DNA for the CDR3: TGTGCCACCAGCCGACCCAGCGGGCCAGCCTACAATGAGCAGTTCTTC.

The chain is built from TRBV4-2 and TRBJ1-5; D is possibly TRBD1 (6 bases). The CDR3 has 14 residues. V lost 3 bases to trimming and J lost 5 bases, with 11 bases between them. CDR1 is LGHNA, CDR2 YNFKEQ, per germline. The CDR3 DNA is TGTGCCAGCAGCCATTCGACAGGACATCAGCCCCAGCATTTT. Amino acid sequence: CASSHSTGHQPQHF.